This T cell receptor beta chain was documented in a study of control samples from healthy donors and cancer patients. The V and J ends lost 5 bases and 2 bases respectively, with 18 bases between them. CDR3 length equals 16 residues. Per the germline V gene, CDR1 is SGHTA and CDR2 is FQGTGA. Sequenced by immunoSEQ multiplex PCR; TCRdb stores in-frame clones only, minus some. The profile shows around 40,000 clones, around 93% of them singletons. Sequenced material: PBMCs. The origin of this receptor is a woman in her thirties or forties with head and neck cancer. The rearrangement links TRBV7-3 to TRBJ1-1; no definite D call. The CDR3 nucleotides read TGTGCCAGCAGCCTCCGGGTCCCTCAGGCTAACACTGAAGCTTTCTTT. Translation: CASSLRVPQANTEAFF.